The 24 T cell receptor beta chains listed next were all sequenced from one sample in a study of blood T cell repertoires in COVID-19. Libraries were prepared by immunoSEQ multiplex PCR; TCRdb keeps only in-frame clonotypes and omits some of them. The sample records 300,000 to 400,000 clones, about 86% being singletons. The sample comprised PBMCs or T cells enriched from blood (not recorded which). Every receptor here comes from a woman aged 40 to 50 with acute COVID-19.

The CDR3 loop is CASSLFLAGINEQFF. The DNA of the CDR3 is TGTGCCAGCAGCTTGTTTCTAGCGGGAATCAATGAGCAGTTCTTC. This chain connects TRBV5-4 to TRBJ2-1; 9 nucleotides match TRBD2. The CDR3 totals 15 residues. The junction had 5 bases not matched to a gene; V was cut back by 1 base and J by 6 bases. CDR1 is SGHNT and CDR2 is YYREEE in the germline V gene (reference sequence).

The V and J genes are TRBV5-4 and TRBJ1-1, with D possibly TRBD1 on 5 matching bases. The V end lost 4 bases, the J end lost 3 bases, and 13 bases lay between the germline ends. CDR3 length: 14 residues. In germline, CDR1 is SGHNT, CDR2 YYREEE (reference sequence). This chain's CDR3 is CASSAGGGDTEAFF. DNA of the CDR3: TGTGCCAGCAGCGCCGGCGGGGGGGACACTGAAGCTTTCTTT.

The chain carries TRBV29-1 and TRBJ2-1, with D perhaps TRBD1 (6 bases). Trimming removed 6 bases from V and 8 bases from J, with 14 bases in between. Germline CDR1 SQVTM, CDR2 ANQGSEA. The CDR3 is made up of 12 amino acids. DNA of the CDR3: TGCAGCGTACAGGGTCGGATCTATGAGCAGTTCTTC. Translation gives CSVQGRIYEQFF.

This clone has a single count. The chain links TRBV4-2 to TRBJ1-2; D is perhaps TRBD1 (5 bases). V was cut by 1 base and J by 8 bases, with 20 bases left in between. Germline V lookup: CDR1 LGHNA, CDR2 YNFKEQ. CDR3 length equals 16 residues. Here the CDR3 reads CASSQAGHGQGYGYTF. DNA of the CDR3: TGTGCCAGCAGCCAAGCCGGACACGGCCAGGGCTACGGCTACACCTTC.

The V call is TRBV19, the J call TRBJ1-5, with 7 bases identical to TRBD1. CDR3 size: 15 residues. Losses at the gene ends were 6 bases for V and 0 bases for J; bases not matched to a gene: 5. The V gene's germline CDR1 is LNHDA and CDR2 SQIVND (reference sequence). The CDR3 coding sequence is TGTGCCAGTAGACCCGGGACAGATAGCAATCAGCCCCAGCATTTT. Its translation: CASRPGTDSNQPQHF.

CDR3 nucleotides: TGTGCCAGCAGCGTAGCTACAGGGGGCTCTGGAAACACCATATATTTT. Its translation is CASSVATGGSGNTIYF. The chain links TRBV9 to TRBJ1-3, with 8 bases aligning to TRBD1. The germline gives CDR1 SGDLS, CDR2 YYNGEE. This CDR3 spans 16 amino acids. Trimming took 0 bases from V and 0 from J; bases not matched to a gene: 2.

CDR3 DNA sequence: TGTGCCAGCAGTAGGGTCAGGGTGAATTCACCCCTCCACTTT. This gives the protein CASSRVRVNSPLHF. This rearrangement joins TRBV6-5 to TRBJ1-6; D possibly corresponds to TRBD1 (5 bases). Germline CDR1 and CDR2: MNHEY and SVGAGI. This CDR3 contains 14 residues. V was clipped by 5 bases and J by 7 bases, with 12 bases between them.

This sequence joins TRBV7-2 and TRBJ2-7, with D possibly matching TRBD2 (5 bases). The CDR3 is 15 residues long. Trimming cost V 3 bases and J 1 base, with 13 bases left between them. In germline, CDR1 is SGHTA, CDR2 FQGNSA. CDR3 amino acids: CASSFLEAGSYEQYF. CDR3 DNA: TGTGCCAGCAGCTTTCTGGAGGCCGGGTCCTACGAGCAGTACTTC. The entire variable domain, with the rest obtained from reference TRBV7-2 and TRBJ2-7, is as follows: GAGVSQSPSNKVTEKGKDVELRCDPISGHTALYWYRQSLGQGLEFLIYFQGNSAPDKSGLPSDRFSAERTGGSVSTLTIQRTQQEDSAVYLCASSFLEAGSYEQYFGPGTRLTVT.

The J gene is TRBJ1-2, the V gene TRBV7-2; 9 nucleotides agree with TRBD1. J was trimmed by 8 bases and V by 2 bases; bases with no gene match: 15. The CDR3 loop spans 17 amino acids. Germline V gene lookup returns CDR1 SGHTA and CDR2 FQGNSA. The CDR3 is CASSLNRDREKIGGYTF. The CDR3 DNA follows: TGTGCCAGCAGCTTAAATCGGGACAGGGAAAAAATCGGCGGCTACACCTTC.

V is TRBV7-9 and J is TRBJ2-7; 8 bases align to TRBD1. The V gene's germline CDR1 is SEHNR and CDR2 FQNEAQ (reference sequence). V shed 1 base and J 2 bases; nucleotides not matched to a gene: 10. This CDR3 contains 17 residues. The CDR3 loop is CASSLGLQGTGTYEQYF. The CDR3, as DNA: TGTGCCAGCAGCTTAGGCCTCCAGGGGACAGGAACCTACGAGCAGTACTTC.

The chain links TRBV4-3 to TRBJ2-7; possible D gene TRBD2, 6 bases. Germline loops: CDR1 LGHNA, CDR2 YSLEER. V dropped 0 bases and J dropped 4 bases, with 13 bases sitting between them. CDR3 length: 15 amino acids. The CDR3 region is CASSQDPLARYEQYF. In DNA form, the CDR3 reads TGCGCCAGCAGCCAAGATCCCCTAGCGCGGTACGAGCAGTACTTC.

This clone was recorded once. The chain is built from TRBV29-1 and TRBJ1-2; D is uncertain. Per the germline V gene, CDR1 is SQVTM and CDR2 is ANQGSEA. V was shortened by 1 base and J by 9 bases, with 15 bases between the two germline ends. This CDR3 has 13 amino acids. The CDR3 DNA reads as TGCAGCGTTGAAGCTCTGACAAGAACCAGCTACACCTTC. Protein sequence: CSVEALTRTSYTF.

This chain links TRBV10-2 with TRBJ2-1, with D maybe TRBD2 (6 bases). Trimming pared 8 bases from V and 5 bases from J, leaving 22 bases between. Germline assignment: CDR1 WSHSY and CDR2 SAAADI. The CDR3 is 16 amino acids. The CDR3 bases are TGCGCCAGCGCCTATTCGGGAGCCCTACTAGACAATGAGCAGTTCTTC. It is translated as CASAYSGALLDNEQFF.

The chain employs TRBV7-9 and TRBJ2-7; unclear D gene. Trimming took off 5 bases at V and 5 bases at J, with 13 bases between the two ends. Germline CDR1 and CDR2: SEHNR and FQNEAQ (reference sequence). This CDR3 spans 13 amino acids. The CDR3 is CASSLLPADEQYF. CDR3 DNA: TGTGCCAGCAGCCTCTTACCTGCGGACGAGCAGTACTTC.

V usage is TRBV28 and J usage is TRBJ2-6; the match to TRBD1 covers 7 bases. Germline-derived CDR1 and CDR2 are MDHEN and SYDVKM. CDR3 length: 16 amino acids. V lost 7 bases to trimming and J lost 1 base; unmatched junction nucleotides: 7. The CDR3 sequence: CASTPGGVSGANVLTF. The CDR3 DNA follows: TGTGCCAGCACCCCAGGGGGTGTTTCTGGGGCCAACGTCCTGACTTTC.

This clone was seen just once. V gene TRBV27 combines with J gene TRBJ1-5; D possibly corresponds to TRBD1 (6 bases). Germline V gives CDR1 MNHEY, CDR2 SMNVEV (reference sequence). V lost 6 bases and J 0 bases, leaving 9 bases between the germline ends. The CDR3 is 14 residues long. CDR3 DNA: TGTGCCAGCAGCACAGGGAATAGCAATCAGCCCCAGCATTTT. It encodes CASSTGNSNQPQHF.

This sequence joins TRBV7-8 and TRBJ2-7, with D uncertain. Germline V gives CDR1 SGHVS, CDR2 FQNEAQ. Trimming cost V 3 bases and J 3 bases, with 6 bases left between them. The CDR3 contains 12 residues. This chain's CDR3 is CASSLRLYEQYF. The CDR3 DNA reads as TGTGCCAGCAGCTTGCGTCTCTACGAGCAGTACTTC.

The rearrangement uses TRBV15 and TRBJ2-3; TRBD1 matches at 10 bases. The length of the CDR3 is 18 residues. Germline assignment: CDR1 LNHNV and CDR2 YYDKDF (reference sequence). V lost 0 bases and J lost 0; bases outside the gene matches: 6. CDR3 nucleotide sequence: TGTGCCACCAGCAGAGATCGACAGGGGGCCACTAGCACAGATACGCAGTATTTT. Amino acids: CATSRDRQGATSTDTQYF.

The chain couples TRBV7-8 to TRBJ2-5; tentative D call: TRBD2 (8 bases). CDR1 SGHVS and CDR2 FQNEAQ come from the germline V gene. The length of the CDR3 is 15 residues. V shed 5 bases and J shed 6 bases, with 19 bases lying between them. CDR3 sequence reads: CASSAGGTGEQTQYF. The CDR3 DNA is TGTGCCAGCAGCGCGGGGGGAACAGGGGAACAGACCCAGTACTTC.

This chain links TRBV6-5 with TRBJ1-6; no definite D call. The germline gives CDR1 MNHEY, CDR2 SVGAGI. V was clipped by 0 bases and J by 10 bases, with 13 bases between them. This CDR3 spans 15 amino acids. CDR3: CASSYSGRSSSPLHF. The CDR3 coding sequence is TGTGCCAGCAGTTACTCGGGCAGGTCTAGCTCACCCCTCCACTTT.

The CDR3, as DNA: TGTGCCAGCAGTCGTAGCGGCCAAGAGACCCAGTACTTC. This gives the protein CASSRSGQETQYF. The genes are TRBV11-2 and TRBJ2-5; D perhaps matches TRBD2 (6 bases). V was trimmed by 6 bases and J by 1 base, leaving 9 bases between them. The CDR3 sequence is 13 residues long. Germline CDR1 SGHAT, CDR2 FQNNGV.

This clone was counted at least ten times. V and J are TRBV6-6 and TRBJ2-2, with a possible D match to TRBD1 (6 bases). This CDR3 comprises 14 residues. From germline, CDR1 is MNHNY and CDR2 SVGAGI (reference sequence). V gave up 7 bases and J gave up 3 bases, with 12 bases separating them. DNA of the CDR3: TGTGCCAGCACCCCAGGACAGCACACCGGGGAGCTGTTTTTT. Its protein is CASTPGQHTGELFF.

The chain joins TRBV7-9 to TRBJ2-7; no firm D call. This CDR3 contains 13 residues. The V gene's germline CDR1 is SEHNR and CDR2 FQNEAQ (reference sequence). V was clipped by 1 base and J by 1 base, with 5 bases between them. The CDR3 DNA reads as TGTGCCAGCAGCTTAGGAGAATCCTACGAGCAGTACTTC. Translating gives CASSLGESYEQYF. The full variable domain, with the rest looked up from reference TRBV7-9 and TRBJ2-7, is DTGVSQNPRHKITKRGQNVTFRCDPISEHNRLYWYRQTLGQGPEFLTYFQNEAQLEKSRLLSDRFSAERPKGSFSTLEIQRTEQGDSAMYLCASSLGESYEQYFGPGTRLTVT.

This clone was observed a single time. This chain connects TRBV6-2 or TRBV6-3 to TRBJ1-1; D is unclear. The V end was cut by 5 bases, the J end by 7 bases, with 11 bases between. This CDR3 is built from 12 residues. The germline CDR1 and CDR2 sequences are MNHEY and SVGEGT. CDR3 nucleotides: TGTGCCAGCAGTCACCCGGAGGGTGAAGCTTTCTTT. This encodes CASSHPEGEAFF.